A selection of T cell receptor beta chains follows, all from one sample in a study of blood T cell repertoires in COVID-19. The method was immunoSEQ multiplex PCR; TCRdb's version includes in-frame clones alone and lacks a portion of them. The data hold about 170,000 clones, with 65% to 85% observed a single time. The sequenced sample was peripheral blood. These receptors originate from a man aged 70 or older with active or convalescent COVID-19. The CDR3 runs from the conserved cysteine through the conserved F or W. D genes are given only for firm matches. Clone size is shown for a subset of rows, as once, few, many or a class of expanded clone.

size: once; D: .; V: TRBV5-1; J: TRBJ2-1; DNA: TGCGCCAGCAGTCGTGGGGGGGCCGGAGTATACAATGAGCAGTTCTTC; CDR3: CASSRGGAGVYNEQFF
size: .; D: .; V: TRBV11-2; J: TRBJ1-5; DNA: TGTGCCAGCAGCCTTAGACAGGCCCGGGGTGAGCCCCAGCATTTT; CDR3: CASSLRQARGEPQHF
size: .; D: .; V: TRBV19; J: TRBJ1-5; DNA: TGTGCCAGTAGTACCGCCGGGGTCAATCAGCCCCAGCATTTT; CDR3: CASSTAGVNQPQHF
size: .; D: .; V: TRBV5-1; J: TRBJ2-1; DNA: TGCGCCAGCAGCTTGGGCCACTCGAGCTCCTACAATGAGCAGTTCTTC; CDR3: CASSLGHSSSYNEQFF
size: once; D: TRBD1; V: TRBV4-3; J: TRBJ1-5; DNA: TGCGCCAGCAAGGACAGGACTTGCAATCAGCCCCAGCATTTT; CDR3: CASKDRTCNQPQHF
size: .; D: TRBD1; V: TRBV19; J: TRBJ1-2; DNA: TGTGCCAGTAGTATGAAGGACAGGGATGGCTACACCTTC; CDR3: CASSMKDRDGYTF
size: .; D: .; V: TRBV5-1; J: TRBJ2-1; DNA: TGCGCCAGCAGCTTATCTACAGGGTATAACAATGAGCAGTTCTTC; CDR3: CASSLSTGYNNEQFF
size: .; D: TRBD1; V: TRBV18; J: TRBJ1-2; DNA: TGTGCCAGCTCACCGGGACAGATTACCTATGGCTACACCTTC; CDR3: CASSPGQITYGYTF
size: .; D: TRBD1; V: TRBV11-2; J: TRBJ2-7; DNA: TGTGCCAGCAGCTTGGGACAGGGACCCTACGAGCAGTACTTC; CDR3: CASSLGQGPYEQYF
size: .; D: .; V: TRBV6-2/TRBV6-3; J: TRBJ1-2; DNA: TGTGCCAGCAGTAAACAGGAGATCTATGGCTACACCTTC; CDR3: CASSKQEIYGYTF
size: few; D: .; V: TRBV5-1; J: TRBJ1-4; DNA: TGCGCCAGCACCTACTCTGACAGCCGATCCGAAAAACTGTTTTTT; CDR3: CASTYSDSRSEKLFF
size: .; D: .; V: TRBV5-1; J: TRBJ1-1; DNA: TGCGCCAGCAGCCCTTTCGGGGTTACGAACACTGAAGCTTTCTTT; CDR3: CASSPFGVTNTEAFF
size: .; D: TRBD1; V: TRBV28; J: TRBJ1-2; DNA: TGTGCCAGCAGTTTATGGACAGGGGGTGATGGCTACACCTTC; CDR3: CASSLWTGGDGYTF
size: .; D: .; V: TRBV14; J: TRBJ1-4; DNA: TGTGCCAGCAGCCAACACGGGACAAGCGAAAAACTGTTTTTT; CDR3: CASSQHGTSEKLFF
size: .; D: TRBD2; V: TRBV6-2/TRBV6-3; J: TRBJ2-7; DNA: TGTGCCAGCAGCCGGACTAGCGGGAGAACCTACGAGCAGTACTTC; CDR3: CASSRTSGRTYEQYF
size: .; D: TRBD1; V: TRBV2; J: TRBJ2-5; DNA: TGTGCCAGCAGTGAAGCTTATAGGACAGGCAAAGAGACCCAGTACTTC; CDR3: CASSEAYRTGKETQYF
size: .; D: TRBD1; V: TRBV4-3; J: TRBJ1-4; DNA: TGCGCCAGCAGCCCTCAGGGGGCAGGTGAAAAACTGTTTTTT; CDR3: CASSPQGAGEKLFF
size: once; D: .; V: TRBV18; J: TRBJ1-1; DNA: TGTGCCAGCTCACCGGCACAGAAGCTGAACACTGAAGCTTTCTTT; CDR3: CASSPAQKLNTEAFF
size: .; D: .; V: TRBV18; J: TRBJ2-3; DNA: TGTGCCAGCTCACCCCTAGACGGGAGCACAGATACGCAGTATTTT; CDR3: CASSPLDGSTDTQYF
size: .; D: .; V: TRBV4-3; J: TRBJ2-7; DNA: TGCGCCAGCAGCCAAGGGGGACGGAGGGTCTACGAGCAGTACTTC; CDR3: CASSQGGRRVYEQYF